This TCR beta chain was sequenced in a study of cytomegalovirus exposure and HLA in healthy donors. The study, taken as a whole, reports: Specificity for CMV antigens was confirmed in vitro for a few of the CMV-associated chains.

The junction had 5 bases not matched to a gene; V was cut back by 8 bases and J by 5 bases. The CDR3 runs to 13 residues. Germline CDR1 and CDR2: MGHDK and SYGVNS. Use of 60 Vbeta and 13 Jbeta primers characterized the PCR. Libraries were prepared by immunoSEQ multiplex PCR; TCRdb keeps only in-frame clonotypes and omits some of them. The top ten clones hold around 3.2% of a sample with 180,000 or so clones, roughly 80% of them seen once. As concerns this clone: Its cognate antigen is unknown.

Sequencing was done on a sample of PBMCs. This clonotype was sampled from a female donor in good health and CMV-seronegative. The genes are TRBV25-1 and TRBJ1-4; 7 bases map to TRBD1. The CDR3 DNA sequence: TGTGCCAGCCGGGGACAGATAAATGAAAAACTGTTTTTT. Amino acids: CASRGQINEKLFF. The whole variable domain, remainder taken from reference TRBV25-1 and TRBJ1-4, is EADIYQTPRYLVIGTGKKITLECSQTMGHDKMYWYQQDPGMELHLIHYSYGVNSTEKGDLSSESTVSRIRTEHFPLTLESARPSHTSQYLCASRGQINEKLFFGSGTQLSVL.